This T cell receptor (beta chain) was observed in a study of control samples from healthy donors and cancer patients. Method: immunoSEQ multiplex PCR; TCRdb's copy keeps in-frame clones and lacks some. In the table there are approximately 100,000 clones, about 86% of which are singletons. Germline assignment: CDR1 MDHEN and CDR2 SYDVKM. Trimming pared 7 bases from V and 3 bases from J, leaving 24 bases between. This CDR3 spans 17 amino acids. This sequence originates from a man aged 25-45 years in good health. The chain employs TRBV28 and TRBJ1-2; the D gene is possibly TRBD1 (6 bases). Sequences were obtained from blood. This CDR3 is CASTPAGRGKGHYGYTF. CDR3 in DNA: TGTGCCAGCACCCCGGCCGGCAGGGGAAAGGGGCACTATGGCTACACCTTC.